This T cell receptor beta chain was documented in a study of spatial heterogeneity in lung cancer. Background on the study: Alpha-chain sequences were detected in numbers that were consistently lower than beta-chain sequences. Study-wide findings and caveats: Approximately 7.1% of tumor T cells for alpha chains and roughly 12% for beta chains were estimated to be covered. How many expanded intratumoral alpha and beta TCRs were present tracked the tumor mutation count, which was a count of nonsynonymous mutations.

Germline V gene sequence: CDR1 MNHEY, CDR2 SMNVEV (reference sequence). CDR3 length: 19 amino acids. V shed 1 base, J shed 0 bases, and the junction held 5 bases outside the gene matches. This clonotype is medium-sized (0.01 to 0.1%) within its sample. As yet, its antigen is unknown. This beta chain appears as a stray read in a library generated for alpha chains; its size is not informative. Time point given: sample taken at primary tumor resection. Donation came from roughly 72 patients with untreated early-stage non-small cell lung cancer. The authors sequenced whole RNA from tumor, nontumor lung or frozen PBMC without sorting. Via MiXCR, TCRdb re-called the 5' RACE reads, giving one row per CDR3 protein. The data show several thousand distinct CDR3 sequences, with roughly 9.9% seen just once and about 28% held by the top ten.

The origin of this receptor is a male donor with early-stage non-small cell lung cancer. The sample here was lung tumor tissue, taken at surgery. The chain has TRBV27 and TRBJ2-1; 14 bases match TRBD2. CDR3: CASSLWTSGRPSSYNEQFF. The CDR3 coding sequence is TGTGCCAGCAGTTTATGGACTAGCGGGAGGCCTAGCTCCTACAATGAGCAGTTCTTC.